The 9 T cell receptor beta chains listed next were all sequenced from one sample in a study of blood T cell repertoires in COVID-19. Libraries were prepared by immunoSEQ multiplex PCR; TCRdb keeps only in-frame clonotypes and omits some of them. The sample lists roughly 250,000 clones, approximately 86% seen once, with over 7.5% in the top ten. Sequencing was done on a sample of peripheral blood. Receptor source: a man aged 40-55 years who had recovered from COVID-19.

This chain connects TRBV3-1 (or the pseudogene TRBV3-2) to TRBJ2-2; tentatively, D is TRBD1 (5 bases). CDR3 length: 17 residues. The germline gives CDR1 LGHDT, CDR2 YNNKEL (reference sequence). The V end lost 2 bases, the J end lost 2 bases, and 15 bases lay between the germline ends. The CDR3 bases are TGTGCCAGCAGCCAAAGGGGATTGAAGGGCAACACCGGGGAGCTGTTTTTT. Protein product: CASSQRGLKGNTGELFF.

The CDR3 region is CASRGSGSGELFF. CDR3 nucleotides: TGTGCCAGCAGAGGAAGCGGGAGCGGGGAGCTGTTTTTT. The chain uses TRBV2 and TRBJ2-2; 8 bases agree with TRBD2. The CDR3 length is 13 residues. V was pared by 6 bases and J by 7 bases, with 4 bases of the junction left unmatched. Germline-derived CDR1 and CDR2 are SNHLY and FYNNEI.

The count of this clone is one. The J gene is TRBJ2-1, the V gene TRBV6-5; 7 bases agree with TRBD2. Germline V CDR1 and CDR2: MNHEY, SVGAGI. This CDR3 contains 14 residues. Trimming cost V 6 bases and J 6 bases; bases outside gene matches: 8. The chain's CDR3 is CASSSSGVTNEQFF. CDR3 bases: TGTGCCAGCAGCTCCAGCGGGGTGACCAATGAGCAGTTCTTC.

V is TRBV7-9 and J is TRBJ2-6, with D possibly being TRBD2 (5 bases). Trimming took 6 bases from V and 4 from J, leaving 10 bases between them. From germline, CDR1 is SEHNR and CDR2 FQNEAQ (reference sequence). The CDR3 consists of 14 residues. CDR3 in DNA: TGTGCCAGCAGTGCGGGTCCGGGGGCCAACGTCCTGACTTTC. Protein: CASSAGPGANVLTF.

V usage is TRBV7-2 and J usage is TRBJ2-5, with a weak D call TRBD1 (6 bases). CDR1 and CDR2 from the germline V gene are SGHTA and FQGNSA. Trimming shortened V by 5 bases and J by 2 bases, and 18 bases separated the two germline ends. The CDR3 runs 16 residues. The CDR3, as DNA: TGTGCCAGCAGCCCTTCCGTAGGGGGTTCGCAAGAGACCCAGTACTTC. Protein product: CASSPSVGGSQETQYF. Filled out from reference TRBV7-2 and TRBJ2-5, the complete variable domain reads GAGVSQSPSNKVTEKGKDVELRCDPISGHTALYWYRQSLGQGLEFLIYFQGNSAPDKSGLPSDRFSAERTGGSVSTLTIQRTQQEDSAVYLCASSPSVGGSQETQYFGPGTRLLVL.

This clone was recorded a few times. In DNA form, the CDR3 reads TGTGCCAGCAGGGGGACAGGGGAAACTGAAAAACTGTTTTTT. Amino acid sequence: CASRGTGETEKLFF. The V and J genes are TRBV2 and TRBJ1-4, with 10 nucleotides matching TRBD1. The CDR3 extends over 14 amino acids. The germline gives CDR1 SNHLY, CDR2 FYNNEI. V dropped 6 bases and J dropped 7; count of bases not matched to a gene: 5.

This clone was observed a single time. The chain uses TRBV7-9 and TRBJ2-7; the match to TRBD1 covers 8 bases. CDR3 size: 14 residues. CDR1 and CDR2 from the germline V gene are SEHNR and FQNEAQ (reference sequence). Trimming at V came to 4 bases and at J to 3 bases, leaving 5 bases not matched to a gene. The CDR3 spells CASSSPGTGYEQYF. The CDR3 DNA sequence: TGTGCCAGCAGCTCCCCGGGGACAGGCTACGAGCAGTACTTC.

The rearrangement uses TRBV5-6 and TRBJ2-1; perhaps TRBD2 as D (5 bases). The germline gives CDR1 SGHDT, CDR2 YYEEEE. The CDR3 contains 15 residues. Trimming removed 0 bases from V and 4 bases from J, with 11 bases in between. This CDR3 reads CASSLGSSRYNEQFF. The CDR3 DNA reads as TGTGCCAGCAGCTTGGGGTCTAGCCGGTACAATGAGCAGTTCTTC.

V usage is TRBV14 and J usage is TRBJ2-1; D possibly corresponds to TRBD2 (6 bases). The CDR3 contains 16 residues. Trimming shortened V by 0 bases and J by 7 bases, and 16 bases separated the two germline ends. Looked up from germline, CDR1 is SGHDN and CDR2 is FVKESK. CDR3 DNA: TGTGCCAGCAGCCAAGATCGGAGGGCCGTGGGTAATGAGCAGTTCTTC. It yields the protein CASSQDRRAVGNEQFF.